Included here is one T cell receptor (beta chain) sequence, with context. The sample has other DNA sequences that encode this CDR3 too. Primers: 60 Vbeta forward and 13 Jbeta reverse. Method: immunoSEQ multiplex PCR; TCRdb's copy keeps in-frame clones and lacks some. Among tens of thousands of clones listed, around 77% were seen once. The data were taken from a study of cytomegalovirus exposure and HLA in healthy donors. The CDR3 length is 12 residues. V was clipped by 3 bases and J by 8 bases; unmatched bases: 3. The germline V gene has CDR1 SNHLY and CDR2 FYNNEI. The sequence was collected from a young man in good health and CMV-seronegative. Sequencing was done on a sample of PBMCs. The chain has TRBV2 and TRBJ1-1, with 7 bases that match TRBD1. The CDR3 DNA reads TGTGCCAGCAGTGAGCAGGGACAGGAAGCTTTCTTT. Residues: CASSEQGQEAFF.